This TCR beta chain comes out of a study of blood T cell repertoires in COVID-19. Overall study: COVID-19 samples collected from the United States, Italy and Spain covered acute and convalescent phases.

In the study's own analysis: Amplification of reference gene primers provided the estimated nucleated cell counts. Here immunoSEQ multiplex PCR was the method, and the copy in TCRdb shows in-frame clones only, minus some. The DNA gave D and trimming, while V, J and clone size come from that table. The sample yields about 130,000 clones, roughly three quarters seen once. The CDR3 sequence is 19 residues long. Trimming cost V 10 bases and J 3 bases, with 28 bases left between them. The sample comprised peripheral blood. This receptor was taken from a man older than 75 with acute or convalescent COVID-19. The J gene is TRBJ1-6, the V gene TRBV23-1; weak D call: TRBD1 (5 bases). TRBV23-1 qualifies as an ORF whose function is uncertain. The CDR3, as DNA: TGCGCCACTCGCTTTCGTCCCCCGACAGAAGCATTCTATAATTCACCCCTCCACTTT. Translated, it gives CATRFRPPTEAFYNSPLHF.